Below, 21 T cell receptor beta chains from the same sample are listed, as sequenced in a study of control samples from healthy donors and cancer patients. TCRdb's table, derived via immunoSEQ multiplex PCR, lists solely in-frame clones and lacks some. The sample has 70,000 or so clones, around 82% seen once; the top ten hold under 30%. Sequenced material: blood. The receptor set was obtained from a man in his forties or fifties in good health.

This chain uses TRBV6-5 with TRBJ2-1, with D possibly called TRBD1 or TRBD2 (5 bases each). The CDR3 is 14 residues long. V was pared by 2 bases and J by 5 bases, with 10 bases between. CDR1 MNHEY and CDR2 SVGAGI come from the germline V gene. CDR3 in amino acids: CASSYPGTNNEQFF. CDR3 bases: TGTGCCAGCAGTTACCCCGGGACCAACAATGAGCAGTTCTTC.

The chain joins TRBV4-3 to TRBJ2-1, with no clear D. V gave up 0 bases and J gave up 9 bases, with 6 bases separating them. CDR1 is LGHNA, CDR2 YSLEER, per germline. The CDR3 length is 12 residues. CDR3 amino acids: CASSQERVEQFF. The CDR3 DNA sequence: TGCGCCAGCAGCCAAGAAAGGGTTGAGCAGTTCTTC.

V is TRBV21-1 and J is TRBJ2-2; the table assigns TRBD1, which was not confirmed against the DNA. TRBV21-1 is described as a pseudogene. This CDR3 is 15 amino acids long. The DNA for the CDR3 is TGTGCCAGCAGCACACCCGGGACAGGGATCGGGGAGCTGTTTTTT. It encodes CASSTPGTGIGELFF.

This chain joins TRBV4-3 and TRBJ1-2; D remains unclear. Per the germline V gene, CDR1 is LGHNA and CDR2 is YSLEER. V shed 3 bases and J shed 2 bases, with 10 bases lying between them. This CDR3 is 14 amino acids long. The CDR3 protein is CASSQNSGNYGYTF. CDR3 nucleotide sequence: TGCGCCAGCAGCCAGAACAGCGGGAACTATGGCTACACCTTC.

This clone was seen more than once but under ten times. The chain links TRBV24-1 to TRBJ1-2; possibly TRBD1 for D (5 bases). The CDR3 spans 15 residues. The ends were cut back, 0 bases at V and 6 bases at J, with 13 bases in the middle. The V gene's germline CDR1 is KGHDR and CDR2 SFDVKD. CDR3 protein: CATSDLQQGENGYTF. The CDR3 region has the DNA TGTGCCACCAGTGATTTGCAGCAGGGAGAAAATGGCTACACCTTC.

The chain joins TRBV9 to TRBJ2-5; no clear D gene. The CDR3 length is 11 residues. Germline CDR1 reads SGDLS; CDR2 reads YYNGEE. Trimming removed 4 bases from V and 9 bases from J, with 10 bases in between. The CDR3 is CASSSGSSQYF. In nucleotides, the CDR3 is TGTGCCAGCAGCTCCGGGTCGTCCCAGTACTTC.

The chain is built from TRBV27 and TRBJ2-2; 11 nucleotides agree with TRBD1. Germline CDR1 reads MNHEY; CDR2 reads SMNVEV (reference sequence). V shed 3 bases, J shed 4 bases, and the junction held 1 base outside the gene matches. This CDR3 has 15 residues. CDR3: CASSLDRGRTGELFF. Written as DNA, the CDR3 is TGTGCCAGCAGTTTGGACAGGGGGCGCACCGGGGAGCTGTTTTTT.

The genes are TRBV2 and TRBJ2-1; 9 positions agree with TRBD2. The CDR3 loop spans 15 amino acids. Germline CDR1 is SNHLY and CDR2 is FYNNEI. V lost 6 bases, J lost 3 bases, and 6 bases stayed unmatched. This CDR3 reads CASRLSGGYYNEQFF. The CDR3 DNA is TGTGCCAGCAGGCTTAGCGGGGGATACTACAATGAGCAGTTCTTC. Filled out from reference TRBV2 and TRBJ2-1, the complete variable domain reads EPEVTQTPSHQVTQMGQEVILRCVPISNHLYFYWYRQILGQKVEFLVSFYNNEISEKSEIFDDQFSVERPDGSNFTLKIRSTKLEDSAMYFCASRLSGGYYNEQFFGPGTRLTVL.

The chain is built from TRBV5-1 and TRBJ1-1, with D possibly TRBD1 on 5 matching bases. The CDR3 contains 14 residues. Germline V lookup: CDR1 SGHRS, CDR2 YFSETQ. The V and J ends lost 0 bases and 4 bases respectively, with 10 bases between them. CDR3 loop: CASSLGGFGTEAFF. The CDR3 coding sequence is TGCGCCAGCAGCTTGGGGGGGTTTGGCACTGAAGCTTTCTTT.

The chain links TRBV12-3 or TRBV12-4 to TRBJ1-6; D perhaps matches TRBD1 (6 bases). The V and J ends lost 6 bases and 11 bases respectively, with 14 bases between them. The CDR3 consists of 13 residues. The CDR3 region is CASSPSQGTPLHF. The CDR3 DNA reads TGTGCCAGCAGCCCGAGCCAGGGGACACCCCTCCACTTT.

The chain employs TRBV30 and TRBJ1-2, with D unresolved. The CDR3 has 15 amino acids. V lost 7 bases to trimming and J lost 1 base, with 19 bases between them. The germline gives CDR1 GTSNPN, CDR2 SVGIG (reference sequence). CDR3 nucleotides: TGTGCCTTTTTCCACCCAGGTCAAGATAACTATGGCTACACCTTC. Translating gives CAFFHPGQDNYGYTF.

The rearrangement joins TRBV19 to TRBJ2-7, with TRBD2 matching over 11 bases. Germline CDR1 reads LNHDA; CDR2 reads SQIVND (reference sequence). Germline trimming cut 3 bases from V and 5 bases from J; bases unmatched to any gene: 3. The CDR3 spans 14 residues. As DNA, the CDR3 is TGTGCCAGTAGTATGACTAGCGGGAACGACGAGCAGTACTTC. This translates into CASSMTSGNDEQYF.

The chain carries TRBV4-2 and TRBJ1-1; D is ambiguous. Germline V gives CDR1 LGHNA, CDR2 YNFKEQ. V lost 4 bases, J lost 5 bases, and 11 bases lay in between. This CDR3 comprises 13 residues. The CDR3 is CASSLGIRTEAFF. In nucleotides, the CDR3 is TGTGCCAGCAGCCTCGGGATTAGGACTGAAGCTTTCTTT.

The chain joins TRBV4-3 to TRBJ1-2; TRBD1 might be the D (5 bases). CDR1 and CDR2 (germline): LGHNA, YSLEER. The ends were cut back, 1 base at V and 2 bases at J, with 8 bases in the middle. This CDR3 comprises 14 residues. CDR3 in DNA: TGCGCCAGCAGCCAAGCACAGGAAAACTATGGCTACACCTTC. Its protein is CASSQAQENYGYTF.

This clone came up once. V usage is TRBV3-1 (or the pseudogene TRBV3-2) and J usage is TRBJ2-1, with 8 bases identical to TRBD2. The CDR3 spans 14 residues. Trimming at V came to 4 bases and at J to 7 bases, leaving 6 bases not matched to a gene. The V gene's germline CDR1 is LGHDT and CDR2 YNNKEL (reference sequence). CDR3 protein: CASSRAGGPNEQFF. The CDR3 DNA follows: TGTGCCAGCAGCCGGGCGGGAGGTCCAAATGAGCAGTTCTTC.

Here the CDR3 DNA reads TGTGCCACTAGAGCGGGGGTAGCCAAAAACATTCAGTACTTC. As protein: CATRAGVAKNIQYF. The gene calls are TRBV19 and TRBJ2-4, with 8 nucleotides matching TRBD2. CDR3 length: 14 residues. CDR1 is LNHDA, CDR2 SQIVND, per germline (reference sequence). J gave up 0 bases and V 10 bases, and 5 bases lay outside the gene matches.

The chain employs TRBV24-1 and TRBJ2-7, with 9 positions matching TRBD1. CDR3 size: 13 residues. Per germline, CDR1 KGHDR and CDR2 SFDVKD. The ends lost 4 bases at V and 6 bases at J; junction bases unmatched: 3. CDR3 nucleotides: TGTGCCACCAGTGACCGGGACAGGGCCGAGCAGTACTTC. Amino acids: CATSDRDRAEQYF.

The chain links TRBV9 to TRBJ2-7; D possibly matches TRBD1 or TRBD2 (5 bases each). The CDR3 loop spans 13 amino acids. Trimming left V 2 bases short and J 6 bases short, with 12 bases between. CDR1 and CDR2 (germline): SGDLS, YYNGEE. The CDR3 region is CASSVDGTAEQYF. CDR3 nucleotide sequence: TGTGCCAGCAGCGTTGACGGGACCGCCGAGCAGTACTTC.

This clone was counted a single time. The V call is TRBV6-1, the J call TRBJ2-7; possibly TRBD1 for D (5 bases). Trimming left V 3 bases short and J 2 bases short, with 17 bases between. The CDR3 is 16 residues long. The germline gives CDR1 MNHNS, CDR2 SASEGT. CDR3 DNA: TGTGCCAGCAGTGATGGGCCAGGGCAACGCCCCTACGAGCAGTACTTC. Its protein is CASSDGPGQRPYEQYF.

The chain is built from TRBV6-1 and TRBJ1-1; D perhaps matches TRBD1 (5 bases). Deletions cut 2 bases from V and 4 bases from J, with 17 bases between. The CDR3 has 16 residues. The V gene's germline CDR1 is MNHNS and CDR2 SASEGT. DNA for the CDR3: TGTGCCAGCAGTGAAAGGATGGTAGGGGTGGGCACTGAAGCTTTCTTT. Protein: CASSERMVGVGTEAFF.

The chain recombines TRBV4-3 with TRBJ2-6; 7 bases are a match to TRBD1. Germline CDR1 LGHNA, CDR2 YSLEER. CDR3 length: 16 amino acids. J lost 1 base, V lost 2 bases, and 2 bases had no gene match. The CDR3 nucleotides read TGCGCCAGCAGCCAATCGACAGGGTCTGGGGCCAACGTCCTGACTTTC. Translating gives CASSQSTGSGANVLTF.